This TCR beta chain was recovered during a study of cytomegalovirus exposure and HLA in healthy donors. Overall study findings and caveats: As confirmed in vitro, three CMV-associated chains were specific for CMV antigens. Cytomegalovirus-associated status was assigned to about 150 TCR beta chains.

Germline V gene sequence: CDR1 SGHRS, CDR2 YFSETQ. V was pared by 5 bases and J by 8 bases, with 16 bases of the junction left unmatched. The CDR3 totals 16 residues. Regarding this clone: Its antigen is undetermined.

Clones were sequenced by immunoSEQ multiplex PCR, and TCRdb holds only the in-frame ones, with some missing. The top ten hold nearly 6% of the sample, which has 50,000 to 80,000 clones, 95% seen once. J is TRBJ1-2 and V is TRBV5-1; 9 nucleotides align to TRBD1. The material sequenced was PBMCs. The sequence was obtained from a woman between 18 and 30 years old in good health and CMV-seropositive. CDR3 protein: CASSPGTGNFLEGYTF. DNA for the CDR3: TGCGCCAGCAGTCCTGGGACAGGGAACTTCCTGGAGGGCTACACCTTC.